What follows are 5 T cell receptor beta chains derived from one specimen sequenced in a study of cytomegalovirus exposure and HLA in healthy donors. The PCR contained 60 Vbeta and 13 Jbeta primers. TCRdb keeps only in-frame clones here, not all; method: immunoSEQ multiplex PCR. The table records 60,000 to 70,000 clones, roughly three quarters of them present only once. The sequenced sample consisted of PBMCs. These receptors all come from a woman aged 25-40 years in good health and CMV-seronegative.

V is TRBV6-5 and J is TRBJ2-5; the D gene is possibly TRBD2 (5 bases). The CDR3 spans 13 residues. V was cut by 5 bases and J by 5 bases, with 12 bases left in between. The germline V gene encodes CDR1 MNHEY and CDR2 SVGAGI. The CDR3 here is CASSAGLRETQYF. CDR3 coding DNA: TGTGCCAGCAGTGCCGGACTCCGGGAGACCCAGTACTTC.

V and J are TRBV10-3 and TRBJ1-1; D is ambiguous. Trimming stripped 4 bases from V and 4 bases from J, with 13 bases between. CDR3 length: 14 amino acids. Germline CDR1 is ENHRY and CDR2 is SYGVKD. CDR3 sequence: CAISATTPGTEAFF. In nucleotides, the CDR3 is TGTGCCATCAGTGCAACCACGCCGGGCACTGAAGCTTTCTTT.

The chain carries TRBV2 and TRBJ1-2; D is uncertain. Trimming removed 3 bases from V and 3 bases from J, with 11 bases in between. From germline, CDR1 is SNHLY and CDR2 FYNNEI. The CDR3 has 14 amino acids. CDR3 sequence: CASSDREGDYGYTF. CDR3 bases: TGTGCCAGCAGTGATAGGGAGGGAGACTATGGCTACACCTTC.

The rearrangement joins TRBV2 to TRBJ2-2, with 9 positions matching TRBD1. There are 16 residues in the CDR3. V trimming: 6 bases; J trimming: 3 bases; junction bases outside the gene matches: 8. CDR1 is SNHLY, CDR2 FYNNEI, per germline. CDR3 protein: CASSEGTGPHTGELFF. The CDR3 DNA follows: TGTGCCAGCAGCGAGGGGACAGGGCCCCACACCGGGGAGCTGTTTTTT.

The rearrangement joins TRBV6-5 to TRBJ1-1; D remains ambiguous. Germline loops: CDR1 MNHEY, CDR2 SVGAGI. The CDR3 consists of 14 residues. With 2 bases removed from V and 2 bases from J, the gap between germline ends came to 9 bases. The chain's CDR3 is CASSYGWLNTEAFF. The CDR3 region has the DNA TGTGCCAGCAGTTACGGCTGGCTTAACACTGAAGCTTTCTTT.